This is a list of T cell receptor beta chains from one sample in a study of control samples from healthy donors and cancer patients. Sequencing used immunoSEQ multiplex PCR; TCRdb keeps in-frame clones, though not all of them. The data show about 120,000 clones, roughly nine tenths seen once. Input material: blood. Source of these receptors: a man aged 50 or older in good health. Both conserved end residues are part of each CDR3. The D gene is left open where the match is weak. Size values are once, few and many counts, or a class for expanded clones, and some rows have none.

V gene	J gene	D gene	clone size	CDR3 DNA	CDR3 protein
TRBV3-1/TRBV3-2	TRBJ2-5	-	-	TGTGCCAGCAGCCAAGGGAGCAGGCGGGTAGGAGAGACCCAGTACTTC	CASSQGSRRVGETQYF
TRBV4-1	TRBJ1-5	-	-	TGCGCCAGCAGCCAAATTTCGAGCAATCAGCCCCAGCATTTT	CASSQISSNQPQHF
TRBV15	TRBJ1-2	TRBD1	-	TGTGCCACCAGCAGAGAGGGACAGACTCTCTATGGCTACACCTTC	CATSREGQTLYGYTF
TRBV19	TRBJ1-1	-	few	TGTGCCAGTAGTATAGGGGCCGACACTGAAGCTTTCTTT	CASSIGADTEAFF
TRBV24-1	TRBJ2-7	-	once	TGTGCCACCGAGAAACCTTTCTACGAGCAGTACTTC	CATEKPFYEQYF
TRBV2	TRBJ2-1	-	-	TGTGCCAGCATGACCCGGGACACTGCCTACAATGAGCAGTTCTTC	CASMTRDTAYNEQFF
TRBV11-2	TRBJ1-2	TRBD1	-	TGTGCCAGCACCCGGGACAGGGGGAATTCGGCGAATGGCTACACCTTC	CASTRDRGNSANGYTF
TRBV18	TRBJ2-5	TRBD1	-	TGTGCCAGCTCACCGCGGACAGGGAACCAGGAAGAGACCCAGTACTTC	CASSPRTGNQEETQYF
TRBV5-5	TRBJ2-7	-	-	TGTGCCAGCAGCTTGGGAACAGCCAGCTCCTACGAGCAGTACTTC	CASSLGTASSYEQYF
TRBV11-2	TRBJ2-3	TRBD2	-	TGTGCCAGCAGTGAACTAGCGGGGAACACAGATACGCAGTATTTT	CASSELAGNTDTQYF
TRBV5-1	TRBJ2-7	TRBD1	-	TGCGCCAGCAGCTTGCTCCCGGGACAGGTCGTCTCCTACGAGCAGTACTTC	CASSLLPGQVVSYEQYF
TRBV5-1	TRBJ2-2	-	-	TGCGCCAGCAGCTACGACAGTCCCGATAGGACCGGGGAGCTGTTTTTT	CASSYDSPDRTGELFF
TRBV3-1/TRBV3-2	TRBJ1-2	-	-	TGTGCCAGCAGCCCGTTGGGGGCGTATGGCTACACCTTC	CASSPLGAYGYTF
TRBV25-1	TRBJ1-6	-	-	TGTGCCAGCAGTGATCCCTGGTCACCCCTCCACTTT	CASSDPWSPLHF
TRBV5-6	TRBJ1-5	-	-	TGTGCCAGCAGCTTGGGGTTACTCGGTGTCGCGGGCAATCAGCCCCAGCATTTT	CASSLGLLGVAGNQPQHF
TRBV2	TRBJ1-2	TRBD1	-	TGTGCCAGCAGCGTACCGGGACAGGGTGATAGGAACTATGGCTACACCTTC	CASSVPGQGDRNYGYTF
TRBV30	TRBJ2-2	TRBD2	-	TGTGCCTGGAGACTAGCGGGGGGCGGGGAGCTGTTTTTT	CAWRLAGGGELFF
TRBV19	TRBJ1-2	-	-	TGTGCCAGTAGTACGAGTAATGTCTATGGCTACACCTTC	CASSTSNVYGYTF
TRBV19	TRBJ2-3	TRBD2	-	TGTGCCAGTAGTTCTAGCGGGGCAAGAGATACGCAGTATTTT	CASSSSGARDTQYF
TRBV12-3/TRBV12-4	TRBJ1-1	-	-	TGTGCCAGCAGTTGGCAGGTAAACACTGAAGCTTTCTTT	CASSWQVNTEAFF
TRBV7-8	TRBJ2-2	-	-	TGTGCCAGCAGCTGGGTCCGGGACGGCACCGGGGAGCTGTTTTTT	CASSWVRDGTGELFF
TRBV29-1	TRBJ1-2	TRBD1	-	TGCAGCGTTCCGCGGACAGGGGACTATGGCTACACCTTC	CSVPRTGDYGYTF
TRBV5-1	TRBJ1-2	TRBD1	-	TGCGCCAGCAGCCCGGGACAGGGGGCGCGAGGCTACACCTTC	CASSPGQGARGYTF
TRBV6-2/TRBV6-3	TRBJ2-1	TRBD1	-	TGTGCCAGCAGTTACTACAGGGGCTTCAATGAGCAGTTCTTC	CASSYYRGFNEQFF
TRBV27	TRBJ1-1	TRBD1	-	TGTGCCAGCAGTCCTCACCCGGACAGGGGAACTGAAGCTTTCTTT	CASSPHPDRGTEAFF
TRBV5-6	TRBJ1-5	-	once	TGTGCCAGCAGCTTGAGGTTGGGGGTCGGCCAGCCCCAGCATTTT	CASSLRLGVGQPQHF
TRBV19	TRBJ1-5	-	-	TGTGCCAGTAGTATGGACAGCACCACCTTTAATCAGCCCCAGCATTTT	CASSMDSTTFNQPQHF
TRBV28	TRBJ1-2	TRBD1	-	TGTGCCAGCAGTCCCCGGACAGGACTTAACTATGGCTACACCTTC	CASSPRTGLNYGYTF
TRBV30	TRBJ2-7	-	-	TGTGCCTGGAGTTTAGGGGACAAAGACTACGAGCAGTACTTC	CAWSLGDKDYEQYF
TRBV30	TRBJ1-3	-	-	TGTGCCTGGACAGGTCACTCTGGAAACACCATATATTTT	CAWTGHSGNTIYF
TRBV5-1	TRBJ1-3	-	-	TGCGCCAGCAGCTGGGGGACCCGCCGCTCTGGAAACACCATATATTTT	CASSWGTRRSGNTIYF